This T cell receptor (beta chain) derives from a study of blood T cells in healthy people across ages (dated by TCRdb to the mid-2010s). The study in broad terms: Template switching captured roughly one uniquely barcoded TCR beta cDNA molecule per two T cells in model experiments. Age-related changes in TCR beta repertoire diversity were measured in the study by deep sequencing normalized with unique cDNA molecular identifiers. Four age groups were formed from the donors: young (average 16 years), middle-aged (around 40), aged (about 68) and long-lived (about 80). Donors of different ages were randomly distributed across sequencing lanes to avoid experimental bias. For two donors (one aged 18 to 30 and one aged 80 or older), the study analyzed two additional independent replicas of 1 million unique cDNA reads from the same blood draw.

Broader findings and caveats from the paper: Since profiling was done on bulk unsorted PBMCs, naive and antigen-experienced compartments could not be conclusively compared. The CMV infection status of donors was not known, potentially confounding age-related changes in expanded clonotypes. Estimates of total diversity from one million sequenced T cells were regarded as lower bounds and underestimates. There was a strong correlation between observed TCR beta diversity and the percentage of naive T cells measured by flow cytometry. As age increased, observed TCR beta diversity per million T cells dropped in a roughly linear way, and a significant reduction was already evident by age 40. Compared with the aged group, the long-lived group had more naive CD4+ T cells, fewer expanded clones and increased TCR diversity, a pattern suggesting age selection.

Its CDR3 holds 17 amino acids, cysteine through phenylalanine. Only the CDR3 DNA is retained, 51 bases long and in frame from the first base. The CDR1 and CDR2 encoded by the germline V gene (reference sequence) are DFQATT and SNEGSKA. V lost 1 base and J lost 0 bases; the stretch between them is 18 bases long. With respect to this clonotype: Its antigen is still unknown. The sample holds no much larger clone one base away, and base qualities are not on file.

Libraries were constructed by 5' RACE. Sequencing used an Illumina HiSeq 2500. A second PCR of roughly 7 to 12 cycles was run with a J-beta primer mix and a sample-barcoded 5' primer. A template-switch 5' adaptor carrying 12 random nucleotides introduced a unique molecular identifier onto each TCR beta cDNA molecule. Each sample yielded at least 2.5 million CDR3-containing paired-end reads. The Mint cDNA synthesis kit, primed by a TRBC-specific oligonucleotide, was used to synthesize first-strand cDNA from all RNA. Following uracil-DNA glycosylase treatment, all cDNA underwent a first 18-cycle PCR with the universal primers M1SS and BC2_uni_R. The original pipeline was this. Each sample was normalized by randomly selecting 1 million high-quality reads, each carrying a distinct molecular identifier. Instead of being binned into consensus sequences, reads that shared molecular identifiers were thrown out. CDR3 identification, clonotype clustering and error correction used MiTCR with a Q25 quality threshold and the strictest error-elimination algorithm. A nonparametric unseen species model using Euler transformation provided a lower-bound estimate of total TCR beta diversity. In TCRdb, the public reads were trimmed at Q25 with fastp and aligned with MiXCR, with productive beta chains retained. All rows with the same CDR3 protein become a single entry with the most common DNA and genes. It is TCRdb's table, rather than the study itself, that gives the V and J calls and clone size. Here the sample has 1.6 million or so distinct CDR3 sequences; about 32% occur a single time. The ten largest account for roughly 10% of the sample.

Systemically healthy Caucasian individuals from Russia, over 30 in total and aged roughly 6 to 90 years, were included as donors. Roughly 9 milliliters of peripheral blood were drawn from each donor into EDTA-treated Vacutainer tubes. Ficoll-Paque density-gradient centrifugation was used to isolate PBMCs, with at least 7 million per sample. Total RNA, at least 6 micrograms per sample, was extracted from PBMCs with Trizol reagent. For every donor, flow cytometry on a PBMC aliquot measured the percentage of naive CD45RAhigh/CD27high T cells. The chain is assembled from TRBV20-1 and TRBJ1-1, with a weak D call of TRBD1 (5 bases match). The sequence came from a woman in her 30s in good health. What was sequenced was blood. In nucleotide form, the sequence is TGCAGTGCTAGAGCGAGGGTGGGGGTGGAGATGAACACTGAAGCTTTCTTT. Its translation is CSARARVGVEMNTEAFF.